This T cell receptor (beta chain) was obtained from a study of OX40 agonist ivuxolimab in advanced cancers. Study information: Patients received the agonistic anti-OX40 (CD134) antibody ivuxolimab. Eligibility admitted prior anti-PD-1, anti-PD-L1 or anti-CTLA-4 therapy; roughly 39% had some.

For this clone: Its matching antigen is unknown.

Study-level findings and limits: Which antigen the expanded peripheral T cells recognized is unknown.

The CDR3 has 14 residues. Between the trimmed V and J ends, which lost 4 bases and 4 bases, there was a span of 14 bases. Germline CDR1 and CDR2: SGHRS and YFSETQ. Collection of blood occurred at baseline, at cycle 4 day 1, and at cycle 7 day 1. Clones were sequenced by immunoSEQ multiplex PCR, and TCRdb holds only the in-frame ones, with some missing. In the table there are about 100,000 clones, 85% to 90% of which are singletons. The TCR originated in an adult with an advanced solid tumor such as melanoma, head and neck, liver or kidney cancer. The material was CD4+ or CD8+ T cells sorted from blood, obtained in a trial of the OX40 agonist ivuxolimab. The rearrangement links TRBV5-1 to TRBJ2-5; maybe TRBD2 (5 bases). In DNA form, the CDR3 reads TGCGCCAGCAGCCTAAACCCCCGGGGAGAGACCCAGTACTTC. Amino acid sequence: CASSLNPRGETQYF.